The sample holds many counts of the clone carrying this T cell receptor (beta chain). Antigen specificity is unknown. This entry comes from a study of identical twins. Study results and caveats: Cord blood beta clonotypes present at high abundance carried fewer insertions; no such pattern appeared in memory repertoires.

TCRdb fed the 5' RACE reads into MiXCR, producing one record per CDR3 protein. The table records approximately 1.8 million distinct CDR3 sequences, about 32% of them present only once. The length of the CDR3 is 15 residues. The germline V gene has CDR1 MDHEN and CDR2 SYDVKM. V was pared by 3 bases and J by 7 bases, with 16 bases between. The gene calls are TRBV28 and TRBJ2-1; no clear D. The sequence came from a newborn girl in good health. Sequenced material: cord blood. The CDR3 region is CASSLGRPQTNEQFF. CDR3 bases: TGTGCCAGCAGTTTGGGTAGGCCCCAGACAAATGAGCAGTTCTTC.